This TCR beta chain was recovered during a study of molecular identifiers for immune sequencing clone quantification. The study, taken as a whole, reports: The study reportedly detected spiked Jurkat TCR RNA from one cell among around 1 million naive cells.

Remarks on this clonotype: Its specificity is unknown. It is unclear where the CDR3 begins or ends on the DNA, so no DNA is shown, and the CDR3 is as TCRdb lists it.

Germline-derived CDR1 and CDR2 are MNHEY and SMNVEV (reference sequence). Counting both end residues, the CDR3 totals 14 amino acids. Previously described methods and listed TCR primers were employed for the bulk TCR libraries. TCRdb recomputed calls from the PCR reads with MiXCR, one row per CDR3 protein. The table has about 630,000 distinct CDR3 sequences, 25% seen once. Sorting selected naive CD8 T cells with a CD8+CD4-CCR7+CD45RA+ phenotype. The specimen was naive CD8+ T cells from blood, with Jurkat cell RNA spiked in. Subset here: FACS-sorted CD8+CD4-CCR7+CD45RA+ naive T cells. This clonotype was sampled from a human donor in good health. Some libraries in this study had Jurkat cell RNA spiked in. This chain uses TRBV27 with TRBJ2-3; the DNA was not used to check the table's D call, TRBD1. Here the CDR3 reads CASGLSVGAGTRYF.